The 6 T cell receptor beta chains below come from one sample, sequenced in a study of blood T cell repertoires in COVID-19. Profiling relied on immunoSEQ multiplex PCR, and the TCRdb table lists in-frame clones only, not all of them. The table shows around 620,000 clones, with 85% to 90% occurring only once. Sequenced: peripheral blood. These receptors were obtained from a woman younger than 30 with acute or convalescent COVID-19.

The V and J genes are TRBV29-1 and TRBJ2-1; 8 bases match TRBD2. The CDR3 runs 15 residues. V lost 6 bases and J lost 2; bases outside the gene matches: 9. In germline, CDR1 is SQVTM, CDR2 ANQGSEA. In DNA form, the CDR3 reads TGCAGCGTCCATAGCGGGGCTTCTACCTACAATGAGCAGTTCTTC. This sequence encodes CSVHSGASTYNEQFF.

CDR3 nucleotides: TGTGCCAGCAGTTTAAAGGGGGATGGCTACACCTTC. This gives the protein CASSLKGDGYTF. This chain joins TRBV28 and TRBJ1-2, with D possibly TRBD1 on 6 matching bases. This CDR3 comprises 12 residues. Trimming pared 2 bases from V and 6 bases from J, leaving 7 bases between. The V gene's germline CDR1 is MDHEN and CDR2 SYDVKM.

CDR3 DNA: TGCGCCAGCAGCTTCAGGGGAGACGACACTGAAGCTTTCTTT. Residues: CASSFRGDDTEAFF. V gene TRBV5-1 combines with J gene TRBJ1-1; tentative D call: TRBD1 (6 bases). Trimming removed 2 bases from V and 3 bases from J, with 11 bases in between. Germline values: CDR1 SGHRS, CDR2 YFSETQ. The CDR3 has 14 residues.

CDR3 nucleotides: TGCGCCAGCAGCCGGACAGGTCCCAACTACGAGCAGTACTTC. Amino acids: CASSRTGPNYEQYF. The rearrangement uses TRBV5-1 and TRBJ2-7; 7 nucleotides agree with TRBD1. Germline V gene sequence: CDR1 SGHRS, CDR2 YFSETQ. The CDR3 spans 14 residues. The V and J ends lost 4 bases and 3 bases, in that order; junction bases with no gene match: 7.

The V call is TRBV5-6, the J call TRBJ1-1; D is unclear. Trimming cost V 4 bases and J 2 bases, with 9 bases left between them. The germline V gene has CDR1 SGHDT and CDR2 YYEEEE. This CDR3 has 13 amino acids. CDR3: CASSRGPNTEAFF. In nucleotides, the CDR3 is TGTGCCAGCAGCCGAGGGCCAAACACTGAAGCTTTCTTT.

The genes are TRBV7-6 and TRBJ1-3; unclear D gene. V lost 1 base, J lost 0 bases, and 10 bases lay in between. CDR1 SGHVS and CDR2 FNYEAQ come from the germline V gene. The CDR3 runs 16 residues. CDR3 loop: CASSLVSRHSGNTIYF. The DNA for the CDR3 is TGTGCCAGCAGCTTAGTTTCCAGACACTCTGGAAACACCATATATTTT.